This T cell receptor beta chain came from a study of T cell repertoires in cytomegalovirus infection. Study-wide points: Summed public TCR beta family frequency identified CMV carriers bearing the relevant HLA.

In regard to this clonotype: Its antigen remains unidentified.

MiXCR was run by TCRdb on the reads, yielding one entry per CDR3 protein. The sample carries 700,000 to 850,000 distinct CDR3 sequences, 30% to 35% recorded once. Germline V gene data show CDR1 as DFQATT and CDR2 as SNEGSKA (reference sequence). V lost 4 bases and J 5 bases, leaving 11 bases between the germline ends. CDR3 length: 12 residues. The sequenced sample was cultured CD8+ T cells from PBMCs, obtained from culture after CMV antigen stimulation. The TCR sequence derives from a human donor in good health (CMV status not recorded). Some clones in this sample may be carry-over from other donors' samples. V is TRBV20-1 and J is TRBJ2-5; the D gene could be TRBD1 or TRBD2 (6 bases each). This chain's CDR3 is CSAMGGWETQYF. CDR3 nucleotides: TGCAGTGCTATGGGGGGCTGGGAGACCCAGTACTTC.